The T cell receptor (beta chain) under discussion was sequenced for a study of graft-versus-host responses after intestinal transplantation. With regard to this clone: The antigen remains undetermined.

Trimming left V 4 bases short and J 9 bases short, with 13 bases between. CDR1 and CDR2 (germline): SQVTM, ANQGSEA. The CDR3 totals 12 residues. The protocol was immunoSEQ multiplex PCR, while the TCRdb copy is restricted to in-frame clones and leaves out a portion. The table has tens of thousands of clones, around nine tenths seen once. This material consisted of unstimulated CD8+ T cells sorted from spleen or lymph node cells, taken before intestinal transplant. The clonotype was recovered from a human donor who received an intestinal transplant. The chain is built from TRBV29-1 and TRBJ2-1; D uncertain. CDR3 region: CSVVGVSGEQFF. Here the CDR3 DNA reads TGCAGCGTTGTAGGAGTATCGGGTGAGCAGTTCTTC.